These 2 T cell receptor beta chains originate from one sample sequenced in a study of response to subunit inactivated influenza vaccine (dated by TCRdb to between 2017 and 2018). Libraries were prepared through RT-PCR. TCRdb shows the sequencer as Illumina HiSeq 2500. TCRdb reanalyzed the raw reads on its own, using fastp at Q25 for trimming and MiXCR for clone calling, and kept in-frame beta chains. Each CDR3 protein appears once, grouped with its most common genes and DNA. The sample has about 570,000 distinct CDR3 sequences on record, roughly 10% of them singletons. About 10% of the sample lies in the top ten. The sequencing here drew on PBMCs from blood, taken on the day of vaccination. These TCRs come from a man aged 45-65 years who received an inactivated influenza vaccine. Donor details come from another sample of the same person, matched by shared clones.

The V gene is TRBV12-3 or TRBV12-4, the J gene TRBJ1-2; TRBD1 matches 7 bases. The CDR3 consists of 13 residues. Germline trimming cut 6 bases from V and 0 bases from J; bases unmatched to any gene: 1. CDR3 nucleotide sequence: TGTGCCAGCAGCACAGGGGCTAACTATGGCTACACCTTC. Amino acid sequence: CASSTGANYGYTF.

This chain connects TRBV20-1 to TRBJ2-6; no clear D gene. This CDR3 spans 15 amino acids. The germline V and J ends were trimmed by 3 bases and 1 base, with 10 bases remaining between them. Germline assignment: CDR1 DFQATT and CDR2 SNEGSKA (reference sequence). The DNA for the CDR3 is TGCAGTGCTAGCTACGGTTCTTCTGGGGCCAACGTCCTGACTTTC. Translation: CSASYGSSGANVLTF.